The source of this T cell receptor (beta chain) is a study of blood T cells in healthy people across ages. Study-level results: Because sorting was not performed, PBMCs prevented conclusive naive versus antigen-experienced comparison.

Researchers collected 9 to 10 milliliters of peripheral blood from every single donor. A minimum of 5 micrograms of total RNA was extracted per sample. Sample-barcoded 5' priming and a J-beta primer mix drove a second PCR of 7 to 11 cycles. The authors tagged each cDNA molecule using a template-switch adaptor with 12 random nucleotides. TCRdb independently ran MiXCR on the 5' RACE reads; one entry per CDR3 protein. This sample yields roughly 1,000,000 distinct CDR3 sequences, of which roughly 24% are seen a single time; less than 0.75% belongs to the top ten. Details on this clonotype: As yet, its antigen is unknown.

Trimming left V 1 base short and J 6 bases short, with 12 bases between. The CDR3 is made up of 14 amino acids. Per the germline V gene, CDR1 is LNHNV and CDR2 is YYDKDF (reference sequence). These data also featured in a second study, about T cells of mothers and their children.

This chain links TRBV15 with TRBJ1-2, with D perhaps TRBD1 (5 bases). Sequences were obtained from blood. This clonotype originated in a girl aged 2-10 years in good health. This CDR3 reads CATSRAKGTHGYTF. CDR3 bases: TGTGCCACCAGCAGAGCAAAGGGGACCCATGGCTACACCTTC. Looking up the rest from reference TRBV15 and TRBJ1-2 gives the full variable domain: DAMVIQNPRYQVTQFGKPVTLSCSQTLNHNVMYWYQQKSSQAPKLLFHYYDKDFNNEADTPDNFQSRRPNTSFCFLDIRSPGLGDTAMYLCATSRAKGTHGYTFGSGTRLTVV.